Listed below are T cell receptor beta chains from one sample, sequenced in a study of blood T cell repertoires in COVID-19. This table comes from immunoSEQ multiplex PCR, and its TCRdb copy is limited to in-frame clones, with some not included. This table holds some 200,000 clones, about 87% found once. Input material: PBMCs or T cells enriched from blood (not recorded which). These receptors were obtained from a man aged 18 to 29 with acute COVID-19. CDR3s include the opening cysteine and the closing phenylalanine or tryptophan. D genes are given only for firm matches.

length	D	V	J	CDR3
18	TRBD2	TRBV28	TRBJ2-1	CASSLGTRGLAGGNEQFF
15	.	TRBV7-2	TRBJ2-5	CASSLSAGSPETQYF
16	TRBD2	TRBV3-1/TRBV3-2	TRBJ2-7	CASSPGTSGRAREQYF
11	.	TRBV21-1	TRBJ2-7	CARLQGYEQYF
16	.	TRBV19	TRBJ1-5	CASSIRYAGERQPQHF
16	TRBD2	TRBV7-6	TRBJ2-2	CASSPTFSGTTGELFF
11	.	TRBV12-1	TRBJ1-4	CASSLNEKLFF
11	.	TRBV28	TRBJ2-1	CASSEMDEQFF
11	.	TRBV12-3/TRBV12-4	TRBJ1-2	CASSYGYGYTF
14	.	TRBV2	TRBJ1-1	CASSEDSPNTEAFF
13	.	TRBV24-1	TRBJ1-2	CATSESGNYGYTF
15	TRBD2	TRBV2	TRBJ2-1	CASMEYSGSHNEQFF
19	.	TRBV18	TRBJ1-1	CASSPGLRVVLTSYTEAFF
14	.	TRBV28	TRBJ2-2	CASTTGSNTGELFF
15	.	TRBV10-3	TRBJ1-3	CAIRIAGDPGNTIYF
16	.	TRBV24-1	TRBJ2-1	CATSDPVPSAYNEQFF
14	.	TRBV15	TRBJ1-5	CATSRDTGTQPQHF
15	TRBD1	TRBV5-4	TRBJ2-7	CASSWGQGSTTEQYF
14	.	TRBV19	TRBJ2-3	CASSIGTSTDTQYF
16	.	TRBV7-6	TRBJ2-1	CASSLSVGTQNNEQFF
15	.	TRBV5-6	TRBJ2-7	CASNTLRTDSYEQYF
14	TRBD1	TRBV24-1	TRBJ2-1	CATSDLDRANEQFF
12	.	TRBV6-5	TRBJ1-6	CASTPGGGSLHF
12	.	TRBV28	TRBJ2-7	CASSFMAGEQYF
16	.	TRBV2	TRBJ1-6	CASTRRGNSYNSPLHF
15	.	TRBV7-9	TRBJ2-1	CASSLALGRGNEQFF
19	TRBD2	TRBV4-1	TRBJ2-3	CASSQGWTSGRTITDTQYF
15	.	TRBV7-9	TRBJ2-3	CASSRSGTGTDTQYF
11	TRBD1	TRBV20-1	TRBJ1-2	CSARVDRDYTF
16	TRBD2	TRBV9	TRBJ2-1	CASSVAGGGAYNEQFF
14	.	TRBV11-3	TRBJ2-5	CASSSRGNQETQYF
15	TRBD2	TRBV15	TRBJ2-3	CATSQKAGDGDTQYF
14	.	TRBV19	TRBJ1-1	CASSMFTMNTEAFF
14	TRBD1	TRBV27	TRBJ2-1	CASHNPRTGQEQFF
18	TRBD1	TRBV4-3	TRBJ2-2	CASSQDSVQGAGTGELFF
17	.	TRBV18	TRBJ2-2	CASSPPGLQGNTGELFF
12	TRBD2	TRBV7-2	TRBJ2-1	CASTSGSYEQFF
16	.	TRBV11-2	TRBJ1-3	CASSERGAGSGNTIYF
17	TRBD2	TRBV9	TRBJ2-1	CASSARPLAGGGGEQFF
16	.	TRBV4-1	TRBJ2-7	CASSQDKSVTSYEQYF
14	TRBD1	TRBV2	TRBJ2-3	CASCPGQGTDTQYF
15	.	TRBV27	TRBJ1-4	CASSPGTPDREKLFF
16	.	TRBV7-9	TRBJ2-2	CASGAPRRGKTGELFF
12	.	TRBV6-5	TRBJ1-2	CASKTGSYGYTF
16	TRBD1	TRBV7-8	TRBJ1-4	CASSWGTGTTGGKLFF
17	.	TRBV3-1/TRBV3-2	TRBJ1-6	CASSPGQGSSYNSPLHF
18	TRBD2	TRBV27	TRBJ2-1	CASSPSGGGRAVVVEQFF
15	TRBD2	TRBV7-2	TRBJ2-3	CASSLVAGGTDTQYF
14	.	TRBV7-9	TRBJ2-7	CASSLEGVSYEQYF
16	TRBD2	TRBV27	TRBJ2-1	CASSRLGTSGYNEQFF
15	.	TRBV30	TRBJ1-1	CAWSVGALRFTEAFF
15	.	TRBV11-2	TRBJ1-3	CASSSVSGFRNTIYF
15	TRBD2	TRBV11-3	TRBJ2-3	CASSSASGAPDTQYF
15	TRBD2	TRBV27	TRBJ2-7	CASSPPGLQLEEQYF
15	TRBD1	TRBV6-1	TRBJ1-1	CASSEWGTGATEAFF
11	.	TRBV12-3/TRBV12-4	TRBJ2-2	CASNLAGELFF